This entry lists 5 T cell receptor beta chains sequenced from one sample in a study of identical twins. TCRdb used MiXCR to reprocess the 5' RACE reads, holding one entry per CDR3 protein. This table holds 570,000 or so distinct CDR3 sequences, over 8.5% found once. This sample also belongs to another study, concerning yellow fever vaccine responses in identical twins.

Sequencing input: PBMCs. Every receptor here comes from a woman aged 18-29 years in good health.

This clonotype was observed a few times. The chain employs TRBV4-2 and TRBJ2-4, with unresolved D. The CDR3 is 15 residues long. The V and J ends lost 0 bases and 0 bases respectively, with 6 bases between them. CDR1 and CDR2 (germline): LGHNA, YNFKEQ. The CDR3 DNA reads TGTGCCAGCAGCCAAGACGAAGTAGCCAAAAACATTCAGTACTTC. Its protein is CASSQDEVAKNIQYF.

This sequence joins TRBV20-1 and TRBJ2-5; D gene uncertain. The length of the CDR3 is 14 residues. Between the trimmed V and J ends, which lost 0 bases and 5 bases, there was a span of 13 bases. The germline CDR1 and CDR2 sequences are DFQATT and SNEGSKA (reference sequence). CDR3 DNA sequence: TGCAGTGCTAGAGATGGAAGGGATGGGGAGACCCAGTACTTC. It is translated as CSARDGRDGETQYF.

The chain employs TRBV21-1 and TRBJ2-7. TRBV21-1 is recorded as a pseudogene. The CDR3 consists of 16 residues. The CDR3 DNA sequence: TGTGCCAGCAGCAAAAATGTGAGGTCCAGCTCCTACGAGCAGTACTTC. This translates into CASSKNVRSSSYEQYF.

This clonotype has ten or more counts. The rearrangement uses TRBV9 and TRBJ2-3, with 8 bases matching TRBD2. The germline V gene has CDR1 SGDLS and CDR2 YYNGEE. Losses at the gene ends were 5 bases for V and 2 bases for J; bases not matched to a gene: 7. The CDR3 is 15 residues long. CDR3 sequence: CASRPGGAFTDTQYF. CDR3 DNA: TGTGCCAGCAGACCCGGGGGGGCCTTCACAGATACGCAGTATTTT.

This clonotype has a handful of counts. The CDR3 loop is CASSSSSGSEFF. As DNA, the CDR3 is TGTGCCAGCAGCTCGTCTAGCGGATCAGAGTTCTTC. The chain employs TRBV5-6 and TRBJ2-1; 7 positions agree with TRBD2. V lost 3 bases, J lost 14 bases, and 8 bases stayed unmatched. CDR3 length: 12 residues. Germline loops: CDR1 SGHDT, CDR2 YYEEEE. Combining the CDR3 with reference TRBV5-6 and TRBJ2-1 gives the whole variable domain DAGVTQSPTHLIKTRGQQVTLRCSPKSGHDTVSWYQQALGQGPQFIFQYYEEEERQRGNFPDRFSGHQFPNYSSELNVNALLLGDSALYLCASSSSSGSEFFGPGTRLTVL.